Listed below are T cell receptor beta chains from one sample, sequenced in a study of T cells in localized non-small cell lung cancer. Profiled with immunoSEQ multiplex PCR; TCRdb holds only in-frame clones, not every one. This table has 15,000 to 20,000 clones, around nine tenths appearing once. The sequences come from peripheral blood, collected before any cancer treatment. These receptors were taken from a man aged 35 to 70 with stage I lung adenocarcinoma. CDR3s include the opening cysteine and the closing phenylalanine or tryptophan. Each record gives: clone size, J gene, V gene, D gene, CDR3 protein, CDR3 DNA. A D gene is named only where the DNA matches it firmly. Clone size is stated in some rows and not others, as once, few, many or a class when expanded.

clone_size: -
j_call: TRBJ1-2
v_call: TRBV5-4
d_call: TRBD1
cdr3_aa: CASTLNRGSNYGYTF
cdr3_nt: TGTGCCAGCACCTTAAACAGGGGATCGAACTATGGCTACACCTTC

clone_size: -
j_call: TRBJ2-4
v_call: TRBV7-2
d_call: -
cdr3_aa: CASSQKNIQYF
cdr3_nt: TGTGCCAGCAGCCAAAAAAACATTCAGTACTTC

clone_size: few
j_call: TRBJ1-5
v_call: TRBV29-1
d_call: -
cdr3_aa: CSAQTESNQPQHF
cdr3_nt: TGCAGCGCCCAAACTGAGAGCAATCAGCCCCAGCATTTT

clone_size: -
j_call: TRBJ2-1
v_call: TRBV2
d_call: TRBD2
cdr3_aa: CASSPSGGGGSRYNEQFF
cdr3_nt: TGTGCCAGCAGCCCTTCGGGTGGGGGGGGAAGTAGGTACAATGAGCAGTTCTTC

clone_size: -
j_call: TRBJ2-1
v_call: TRBV7-3
d_call: TRBD2
cdr3_aa: CASSPGTSFYNEQFF
cdr3_nt: TGTGCCAGCAGCCCGGGGACTAGCTTCTACAATGAGCAGTTCTTC

clone_size: -
j_call: TRBJ2-7
v_call: TRBV28
d_call: -
cdr3_aa: CASSPPSGNSYEQYF
cdr3_nt: TGTGCCAGCAGCCCCCCCAGCGGTAACTCCTACGAGCAGTACTTC

clone_size: -
j_call: TRBJ2-5
v_call: TRBV2
d_call: TRBD2
cdr3_aa: CASSGVAGVETQYF
cdr3_nt: TGTGCCAGCAGTGGGGTAGCGGGGGTTGAGACCCAGTACTTC

clone_size: once
j_call: TRBJ2-1
v_call: TRBV4-1
d_call: -
cdr3_aa: CASSQGSTEQFF
cdr3_nt: TGCGCCAGCAGCCAAGGAAGTACTGAGCAGTTCTTC

clone_size: -
j_call: TRBJ1-3
v_call: TRBV5-1
d_call: -
cdr3_aa: CASSLGGLGTISGNTIYF
cdr3_nt: TGCGCCAGCAGCTTGGGGGGTCTCGGGACCATCTCTGGAAACACCATATATTTT

clone_size: -
j_call: TRBJ2-3
v_call: TRBV6-6
d_call: TRBD1
cdr3_aa: CASSYPDRTLDTQYF
cdr3_nt: TGTGCCAGCAGTTACCCGGACAGGACCTTAGATACGCAGTATTTT

clone_size: once
j_call: TRBJ1-3
v_call: TRBV7-7
d_call: TRBD1
cdr3_aa: CASSLGTGLGNTIYF
cdr3_nt: TGTGCTAGCAGCTTAGGGACAGGCCTCGGAAACACCATATATTTT

clone_size: -
j_call: TRBJ1-5
v_call: TRBV19
d_call: -
cdr3_aa: CASSTQIGQPQHF
cdr3_nt: TGTGCCAGTAGTACCCAGATTGGGCAGCCCCAGCATTTT

clone_size: few
j_call: TRBJ1-4
v_call: TRBV5-1
d_call: -
cdr3_aa: CASSFGEKLFF
cdr3_nt: TGCGCCAGCAGCTTTGGTGAAAAACTGTTTTTT

clone_size: -
j_call: TRBJ2-5
v_call: TRBV11-2
d_call: -
cdr3_aa: CASSALLTDQETQYF
cdr3_nt: TGTGCCAGCAGCGCGTTACTAACGGATCAAGAGACCCAGTACTTC

clone_size: -
j_call: TRBJ1-5
v_call: TRBV19
d_call: -
cdr3_aa: CASSIQADLSNQPQHF
cdr3_nt: TGTGCCAGTAGTATACAGGCAGATTTAAGCAATCAGCCCCAGCATTTT

clone_size: -
j_call: TRBJ1-1
v_call: TRBV10-3
d_call: TRBD1
cdr3_aa: CAIKGTGDRTEAFF
cdr3_nt: TGTGCCATCAAAGGGACAGGGGACAGAACTGAAGCTTTCTTT

clone_size: -
j_call: TRBJ2-5
v_call: TRBV7-9
d_call: -
cdr3_aa: CASSLVMGGSYQETQYF
cdr3_nt: TGTGCCAGCAGCTTAGTTATGGGCGGGTCTTACCAAGAGACCCAGTACTTC

clone_size: -
j_call: TRBJ2-7
v_call: TRBV5-1
d_call: -
cdr3_aa: CASSLAQIPGREQYF
cdr3_nt: TGCGCCAGCAGCTTGGCCCAAATACCCGGGCGCGAGCAGTACTTC

clone_size: -
j_call: TRBJ2-2
v_call: TRBV5-1
d_call: -
cdr3_aa: CASSLVGPDTGELFF
cdr3_nt: TGCGCCAGCAGCTTGGTGGGACCTGACACCGGGGAGCTGTTTTTT

clone_size: few
j_call: TRBJ2-6
v_call: TRBV5-6
d_call: -
cdr3_aa: CASRIGSSGANVLTF
cdr3_nt: TGTGCCAGCAGAATCGGGAGCTCTGGGGCCAACGTCCTGACTTTC

clone_size: -
j_call: TRBJ2-1
v_call: TRBV2
d_call: -
cdr3_aa: CASSTTEGFYNEQFF
cdr3_nt: TGTGCCAGCAGTACCACCGAGGGATTTTACAATGAGCAGTTCTTC

clone_size: -
j_call: TRBJ2-3
v_call: TRBV11-2
d_call: -
cdr3_aa: CASSLVDGADTQYF
cdr3_nt: TGTGCCAGCAGCTTAGTAGACGGGGCAGATACGCAGTATTTT

clone_size: -
j_call: TRBJ2-7
v_call: TRBV2
d_call: -
cdr3_aa: CASGVAMRGTIYEQYF
cdr3_nt: TGTGCCAGTGGGGTGGCTATGCGGGGTACGATCTACGAGCAGTACTTC

clone_size: -
j_call: TRBJ1-3
v_call: TRBV7-8
d_call: TRBD1
cdr3_aa: CASSLAQGGISSGNTIYF
cdr3_nt: TGTGCCAGCAGCTTAGCGCAGGGGGGGATAAGTTCTGGAAACACCATATATTTT

clone_size: -
j_call: TRBJ2-1
v_call: TRBV7-6
d_call: -
cdr3_aa: CASSLVYYNEQFF
cdr3_nt: TGTGCCAGCAGCTTAGTATATTACAATGAGCAGTTCTTC

clone_size: -
j_call: TRBJ2-3
v_call: TRBV28
d_call: -
cdr3_aa: CASSLVDGDTQYF
cdr3_nt: TGTGCCAGCAGTTTAGTAGATGGGGATACGCAGTATTTT

clone_size: -
j_call: TRBJ2-3
v_call: TRBV19
d_call: -
cdr3_aa: CASSGDTQYF
cdr3_nt: TGTGCCAGTAGCGGCGATACGCAGTATTTT

clone_size: -
j_call: TRBJ2-5
v_call: TRBV19
d_call: -
cdr3_aa: CASSPPEEETQYF
cdr3_nt: TGTGCCAGTAGCCCACCGGAGGAGGAGACCCAGTACTTC

clone_size: -
j_call: TRBJ1-1
v_call: TRBV5-1
d_call: -
cdr3_aa: CASSPDGPVLEAFF
cdr3_nt: TGCGCCAGCAGCCCCGACGGTCCGGTCCTTGAAGCTTTCTTT

clone_size: -
j_call: TRBJ1-2
v_call: TRBV4-2
d_call: -
cdr3_aa: CASSQENGGPTSFWGYTF
cdr3_nt: TGTGCCAGCAGCCAAGAGAACGGAGGGCCCACCTCCTTCTGGGGCTACACCTTC

clone_size: -
j_call: TRBJ1-2
v_call: TRBV6-5
d_call: -
cdr3_aa: CASRGYGYTF
cdr3_nt: TGTGCCAGCAGGGGTTATGGCTACACCTTC

clone_size: -
j_call: TRBJ1-1
v_call: TRBV7-8
d_call: -
cdr3_aa: CATTLGGNTEAFF
cdr3_nt: TGTGCCACTACCCTGGGGGGTAACACTGAAGCTTTCTTT

clone_size: -
j_call: TRBJ2-1
v_call: TRBV2
d_call: TRBD2
cdr3_aa: CASSEWGLAEWQFF
cdr3_nt: TGTGCCAGCAGTGAATGGGGACTAGCGGAATGGCAGTTCTTC

clone_size: once
j_call: TRBJ1-6
v_call: TRBV18
d_call: -
cdr3_aa: CASSSRPGMDSPLHF
cdr3_nt: TGTGCCAGCTCATCACGTCCAGGGATGGATTCACCCCTCCACTTT

clone_size: -
j_call: TRBJ1-1
v_call: TRBV5-1
d_call: TRBD1
cdr3_aa: CASSLGTGLFSTEAFF
cdr3_nt: TGCGCCAGCAGCTTGGGGACAGGGCTTTTCAGCACTGAAGCTTTCTTT

clone_size: few
j_call: TRBJ2-3
v_call: TRBV2
d_call: -
cdr3_aa: CASSFRGGGTDTQYF
cdr3_nt: TGTGCCAGCAGTTTCAGGGGAGGAGGCACAGATACGCAGTATTTT

clone_size: few
j_call: TRBJ2-1
v_call: TRBV7-2
d_call: TRBD2
cdr3_aa: CASIPERTSSSEQFF
cdr3_nt: TGTGCCAGCATCCCCGAACGGACTAGCTCCAGTGAGCAGTTCTTC

clone_size: -
j_call: TRBJ2-1
v_call: TRBV27
d_call: TRBD2
cdr3_aa: CASRPERGNFNEQFF
cdr3_nt: TGTGCCAGCAGACCGGAGCGGGGGAATTTCAATGAGCAGTTCTTC

clone_size: -
j_call: TRBJ2-5
v_call: TRBV7-2
d_call: -
cdr3_aa: CASSLRRFQETQYF
cdr3_nt: TGTGCCAGCAGCTTACGACGGTTCCAAGAGACCCAGTACTTC

clone_size: -
j_call: TRBJ2-6
v_call: TRBV10-3
d_call: TRBD2
cdr3_aa: CAISASGSSGENSGANVLTF
cdr3_nt: TGTGCCATCAGTGCATCCGGGTCTAGCGGGGAAAACTCTGGGGCCAACGTCCTGACTTTC

clone_size: -
j_call: TRBJ1-1
v_call: TRBV6-5
d_call: -
cdr3_aa: CASSPGTFGAEAFF
cdr3_nt: TGTGCCAGCAGCCCCGGGACATTTGGCGCTGAAGCTTTCTTT